This T cell receptor beta chain was sequenced during a study of cytomegalovirus exposure and HLA in healthy donors. The PCR employed 60 Vbeta primers together with 13 Jbeta primers. The protocol was immunoSEQ multiplex PCR, while the TCRdb copy is restricted to in-frame clones and leaves out a portion. The sample has about 140,000 clones, roughly 79% seen once. The V end lost 5 bases, the J end lost 0 bases, and 7 bases lay between the germline ends. Per germline, CDR1 SGHVS and CDR2 FNYEAQ. This CDR3 region has 14 residues. Sequencing was done on a sample of PBMCs. The V gene is TRBV7-6, the J gene TRBJ1-4; no clear D gene. This receptor was obtained from a male donor in good health and CMV-seronegative. The DNA for the CDR3 is TGTGCCAGCAGCCGAGGTACAACTAATGAAAAACTGTTTTTT. The encoded protein is CASSRGTTNEKLFF.